The TCR beta chain described here comes from a study of blood T cell repertoires in COVID-19. CDR3 length equals 14 residues. With 1 base removed from V and 1 base from J, the gap between germline ends came to 9 bases. Germline CDR1 SGHKS, CDR2 YYEKEE (reference sequence). Per the original methods: Using reference gene primer amplification, nucleated cell counts were estimated. Sequencing used immunoSEQ multiplex PCR; TCRdb keeps in-frame clones, though not all of them. V and J calls plus clone size are reproduced from that table; the DNA served to infer D and trimming. There are under 400,000 clones in the sample; approximately 87% occur only once, and 2.5% to 3.5% lies in the top ten.

The clonotype originates from a woman aged 25 to 39 with COVID-19, enrolled during active disease. The chain employs TRBV5-5 and TRBJ2-7, with D tentatively TRBD2 (5 bases). The sequencing sample was made of peripheral blood. CDR3 DNA sequence: TGTGCCAGCAGCTTGATCGGGGATTCCTACGAGCAGTACTTC. Translated, it gives CASSLIGDSYEQYF.